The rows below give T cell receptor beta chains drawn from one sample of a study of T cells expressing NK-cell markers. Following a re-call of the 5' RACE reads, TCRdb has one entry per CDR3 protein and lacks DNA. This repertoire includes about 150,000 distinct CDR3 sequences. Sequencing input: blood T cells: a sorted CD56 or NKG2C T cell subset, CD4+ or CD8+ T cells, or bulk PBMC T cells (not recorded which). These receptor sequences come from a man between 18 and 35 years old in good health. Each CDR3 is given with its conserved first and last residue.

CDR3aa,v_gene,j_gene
CATKETGLNAGELFF,TRBV24-1,TRBJ2-2
CASRARYEQFF,TRBV2,TRBJ2-1
CAWSLPNYGYTF,TRBV30,TRBJ1-2
CASSHKDGQPQHF,TRBV4-1,TRBJ1-5
CASSIGGVNQPQHF,TRBV7-6,TRBJ1-5
CASRVGTGGADTQYF,TRBV5-1,TRBJ2-3
CATSETTNTGELFF,TRBV24-1,TRBJ2-2
CASRWEDGSYEQYF,TRBV7-3,TRBJ2-7
CATSTNPGLVYGELFF,TRBV15,TRBJ2-2
CASSRSGRDTQYF,TRBV5-1,TRBJ2-3
CATARHDEHNEQFF,TRBV11-3,TRBJ2-1
CASSLSPAGLAEPNEQFF,TRBV5-1,TRBJ2-1